One sample yielded the 6 T cell receptor beta chains listed below, sequenced in a study of blood T cell repertoires in COVID-19. Sequencing used immunoSEQ multiplex PCR; TCRdb keeps in-frame clones, though not all of them. The table records 650,000 to 800,000 clones, more than 80% of them present only once. The sequenced sample consisted of peripheral blood. The receptors here all came from a woman under 30 with acute or convalescent COVID-19.

With regard to this clone: Distinct nucleotide sequences in the sample also encode this CDR3. This sequence joins TRBV6-5 and TRBJ1-1, with 7 nucleotides matching TRBD1. Germline CDR1 is MNHEY and CDR2 is SVGAGI. The CDR3 consists of 11 residues. Trimming at V came to 5 bases and at J to 11 bases, leaving 5 bases not matched to a gene. This CDR3 is CASSRDREAFF. CDR3 bases: TGTGCCAGCAGTCGAGACAGGGAGGCTTTCTTT.

This clone was picked up one time. This chain links TRBV5-4 with TRBJ2-3, with TRBD2 as a possible D gene (6 bases). V lost 4 bases, J lost 12 bases, and 15 bases lay in between. The CDR3 is made up of 12 amino acids. CDR1 is SGHNT and CDR2 is YYREEE in the germline V gene (reference sequence). CDR3 amino acids: CASSLWRGVQYF. For the CDR3, the DNA is TGTGCCAGCAGCCTCTGGCGGGGCGTCCAGTATTTT.

The V gene is TRBV9, the J gene TRBJ1-6; tentative D call: TRBD1 (6 bases). CDR1 SGDLS and CDR2 YYNGEE come from the germline V gene. Deletions cut 3 bases from V and 6 bases from J, with 19 bases between. The CDR3 extends over 17 amino acids. The DNA for the CDR3 is TGTGCCAGCAGCGCGAGGGGGATCGACACCACTAATTCACCCCTCCACTTT. It codes for CASSARGIDTTNSPLHF.

This rearrangement joins TRBV5-1 to TRBJ2-5; TRBD1 matches at 7 bases. This CDR3 has 13 residues. V shed 3 bases and J 2 bases; nucleotides not matched to a gene: 1. From germline, CDR1 is SGHRS and CDR2 YFSETQ. The CDR3 protein is CASSSTGQETQYF. The CDR3 DNA reads as TGCGCCAGCAGCTCGACAGGGCAAGAGACCCAGTACTTC. Together with reference TRBV5-1 and TRBJ2-5, the CDR3 gives the full variable domain: KAGVTQTPRYLIKTRGQQVTLSCSPISGHRSVSWYQQTPGQGLQFLFEYFSETQRNKGNFPGRFSGRQFSNSRSEMNVSTLELGDSALYLCASSSTGQETQYFGPGTRLLVL.

The chain recombines TRBV6-1 with TRBJ2-7; TRBD1 might be the D (6 bases). The CDR3 is made up of 15 amino acids. V lost 0 bases to trimming and J lost 2 bases, with 11 bases between them. Germline CDR1 reads MNHNS; CDR2 reads SASEGT. The CDR3, as DNA: TGTGCCAGCAGTGAAGCGGCAGGGGTGACCTACGAGCAGTACTTC. Translating gives CASSEAAGVTYEQYF.

The rearrangement uses TRBV5-1 and TRBJ2-2, with D possibly matching TRBD2 (6 bases). This CDR3 has 14 residues. Trimming left V 4 bases short and J 3 bases short, with 10 bases between. Per the germline V gene, CDR1 is SGHRS and CDR2 is YFSETQ. The CDR3, as DNA: TGCGCCAGCAGCGGGGGACTTGACACCGGGGAGCTGTTTTTT. It encodes CASSGGLDTGELFF.